The 26 T cell receptor beta chains reported below all come from one sample, sequenced in a study of T cells after yellow fever vaccination. TCRdb called the 5' RACE reads again in MiXCR, with one record for every CDR3 protein. Here the sample spans approximately 510,000 distinct CDR3 sequences, 21% being singletons. Here the sequenced sample was PBMCs, taken roughly 20 days after the first yellow fever vaccination. These receptors were obtained from a man between 18 and 35 years old who received the YFV17D yellow fever vaccine.

This clonotype was detected only a few times. This sequence joins TRBV5-6 and TRBJ2-1, with D tentatively TRBD2 (5 bases). V was shortened by 0 bases and J by 2 bases, with 12 bases between the two germline ends. This CDR3 has 16 amino acids. Germline CDR1 SGHDT, CDR2 YYEEEE. CDR3 loop: CASSLVSADPYNEQFF. In DNA, the CDR3 is TGTGCCAGCAGCTTGGTATCAGCGGATCCCTACAATGAGCAGTTCTTC.

V and J are TRBV7-6 and TRBJ2-3; 7 positions match TRBD1. V trimming: 7 bases; J trimming: 4 bases; junction bases outside the gene matches: 2. This CDR3 is built from 12 residues. Germline values: CDR1 SGHVS, CDR2 FNYEAQ. The CDR3 DNA sequence: TGTGCCAGCATGACAGGGCCAGATACGCAGTATTTT. Residues: CASMTGPDTQYF.

This chain links TRBV20-1 with TRBJ2-7, with D tentatively TRBD1 (6 bases). The CDR3 extends over 13 amino acids. CDR1 DFQATT and CDR2 SNEGSKA come from the germline V gene (reference sequence). V lost 4 bases and J 3 bases, leaving 13 bases between the germline ends. The CDR3 reads CSANRVPGYEQYF. DNA of the CDR3: TGCAGTGCTAACAGGGTTCCTGGCTACGAGCAGTACTTC.

This clonotype was detected a few times. The chain employs TRBV7-8 and TRBJ2-7, with 10 bases lining up with TRBD1. CDR1 is SGHVS and CDR2 is FQNEAQ in the germline V gene. The CDR3 spans 16 residues. V lost 2 bases, J lost 5 bases, and 9 bases stayed unmatched. The CDR3 DNA reads as TGTGCCAGCAGCTTATTTATCGGGACAGGGGTGGACGAGCAGTACGTC. It specifies CASSLFIGTGVDEQYV.

The chain has TRBV9 and TRBJ2-5; 8 nucleotides agree with TRBD2. This CDR3 spans 15 amino acids. With 2 bases clipped from V and 8 bases from J, the junction kept 11 bases outside the gene matches. Looked up from germline, CDR1 is SGDLS and CDR2 is YYNGEE. CDR3 coding DNA: TGTGCCAGCAGCGTCTCCTCAGCGGGGGCGGGAACCCAGTACTTC. Its translation is CASSVSSAGAGTQYF.

The chain joins TRBV27 to TRBJ1-2; 7 bases map to TRBD1. The length of the CDR3 is 18 residues. V gave up 5 bases and J gave up 2 bases; unmatched junction bases: 17. Germline-derived CDR1 and CDR2 are MNHEY and SMNVEV (reference sequence). The CDR3 sequence: CASSKRPTPPGQNYGYTF. DNA for the CDR3: TGTGCCAGCAGTAAAAGACCCACTCCTCCGGGACAGAACTATGGCTACACCTTC.

The rearrangement links TRBV25-1 to TRBJ2-7; tentative D call: TRBD2 (5 bases). The V end was cut by 1 base, the J end by 0 bases, with 13 bases between. Germline V gene data show CDR1 as MGHDK and CDR2 as SYGVNS. This CDR3 is built from 16 residues. CDR3 residues: CASSESYEGSSYEQYF. As DNA, the CDR3 is TGTGCCAGCAGTGAATCTTATGAGGGAAGCTCCTACGAGCAGTACTTC.

V gene TRBV2 combines with J gene TRBJ2-7; D is unresolved. Between the trimmed V and J ends, which lost 4 bases and 5 bases, there was a span of 18 bases. The CDR3 totals 15 residues. The germline CDR1 and CDR2 sequences are SNHLY and FYNNEI. The CDR3 DNA reads TGTGCCAGCAGTGGATCGGCTTATCTGTACCACGAGCAGTACTTC. This gives the protein CASSGSAYLYHEQYF. Full variable domain (missing parts from reference TRBV2 and TRBJ2-7): EPEVTQTPSHQVTQMGQEVILRCVPISNHLYFYWYRQILGQKVEFLVSFYNNEISEKSEIFDDQFSVERPDGSNFTLKIRSTKLEDSAMYFCASSGSAYLYHEQYFGPGTRLTVT.

This clonotype was observed a handful of times. The chain employs TRBV29-1 and TRBJ1-1; no firm D call. The CDR3 runs to 15 residues. CDR1 and CDR2 (germline): SQVTM, ANQGSEA. V was cut by 5 bases and J by 2 bases, with 18 bases left in between. CDR3 coding DNA: TGCAGCGTTCATCCCCCCGGACCGATAAACACTGAAGCTTTCTTT. It codes for CSVHPPGPINTEAFF.

A few counts support this clonotype. The V call is TRBV5-1, the J call TRBJ2-2, with D perhaps matching TRBD1 (7 bases). V was clipped by 4 bases and J by 4 bases, with 17 bases between them. The germline V gene encodes CDR1 SGHRS and CDR2 YFSETQ. The CDR3 is 16 amino acids. The CDR3 here is CASSVTGVEGTGELFF. The CDR3 bases are TGCGCCAGCAGCGTCACAGGGGTGGAGGGCACCGGGGAGCTGTTTTTT.

This chain links TRBV7-2 with TRBJ2-1; 8 bases align to TRBD2. The CDR3 length is 16 residues. Germline lookup yields CDR1 SGHTA and CDR2 FQGNSA. The trim removed 3 bases at V and 8 bases at J, leaving 12 bases unmatched. The CDR3 spells CASSFGLARGFHEQFF. CDR3 nucleotide sequence: TGTGCCAGCAGCTTCGGACTAGCTAGGGGATTCCATGAGCAGTTCTTC.

This clonotype was observed a handful of times. The CDR3 sequence: CSARDPLQAYEQYF. DNA of the CDR3: TGCAGTGCTAGAGACCCCCTCCAGGCGTACGAGCAGTACTTC. The gene calls are TRBV20-1 and TRBJ2-7; D gene unclear. Germline assignment: CDR1 DFQATT and CDR2 SNEGSKA (reference sequence). CDR3 length: 14 residues. Between the trimmed V and J ends, which lost 0 bases and 4 bases, there was a span of 13 bases.

This clonotype turned up a few times. The chain joins TRBV11-2 to TRBJ2-7, with 11 bases aligning to TRBD1. Germline assignment: CDR1 SGHAT and CDR2 FQNNGV. CDR3 size: 18 residues. J was trimmed by 1 base and V by 4 bases; bases with no gene match: 12. CDR3 amino acids: CASSSLGTGQGASYEQYV. The CDR3 DNA sequence: TGTGCCAGCAGCTCACTCGGAACCGGACAGGGGGCTTCCTACGAGCAGTACGTC.

This chain joins TRBV7-3 and TRBJ2-1; D possibly corresponds to TRBD1 (6 bases). V dropped 6 bases and J dropped 9 bases, with 15 bases sitting between them. The germline V gene encodes CDR1 SGHTA and CDR2 FQGTGA. There are 13 residues in the CDR3. CDR3 loop: CASSPSQGIEQFF. CDR3 in DNA: TGTGCCAGCAGTCCCTCTCAGGGGATTGAGCAGTTCTTC.

The chain combines TRBV19 with TRBJ1-1; 11 bases agree with TRBD1. The length of the CDR3 is 16 residues. CDR1 and CDR2 from the germline V gene are LNHDA and SQIVND (reference sequence). V lost 9 bases and J lost 0; bases outside the gene matches: 9. The CDR3 is CASPQDRGPMNTEAFF. The CDR3 bases are TGTGCCAGCCCACAGGACAGGGGGCCGATGAACACTGAAGCTTTCTTT.

This clonotype was seen a handful of times. The V and J genes are TRBV7-8 and TRBJ2-7; D gene ambiguous. CDR3 size: 14 residues. Germline V CDR1 and CDR2: SGHVS, FQNEAQ. V was clipped by 1 base and J by 4 bases, with 11 bases between them. The DNA for the CDR3 is TGTGCCAGCAGCTTAGTTAATGATCTTTACGAGCAGTACTTC. This codes for CASSLVNDLYEQYF. The full variable domain, its missing parts supplied by reference TRBV7-8 and TRBJ2-7, is GAGVSQSPRYKVAKRGQDVALRCDPISGHVSLFWYQQALGQGPEFLTYFQNEAQLDKSGLPSDRFFAERPEGSVSTLKIQRTQQEDSAVYLCASSLVNDLYEQYFGPGTRLTVT.

J is TRBJ2-2 and V is TRBV5-1; 7 nucleotides align to TRBD1. Losses at the gene ends were 5 bases for V and 2 bases for J; bases not matched to a gene: 3. Germline V gives CDR1 SGHRS, CDR2 YFSETQ. This CDR3 region has 14 residues. The CDR3 DNA follows: TGCGCCAGCAGTACAGGGGCTAACACCGGGGAGCTGTTTTTT. As protein: CASSTGANTGELFF.

This clonotype has only a few counts. The chain combines TRBV20-1 with TRBJ2-7; D gene uncertain. Trimming left V 6 bases short and J 4 bases short, with 10 bases between. CDR3 length: 11 residues. The germline V gene encodes CDR1 DFQATT and CDR2 SNEGSKA (reference sequence). DNA of the CDR3: TGCAGTGCCGGAACGAGGTACGAGCAGTACTTC. This translates into CSAGTRYEQYF.

This clonotype has more than one count but fewer than ten. The chain combines TRBV7-9 with TRBJ2-3, with D unresolved. This CDR3 contains 15 residues. Trimming took 4 bases from V and 0 from J, leaving 11 bases between them. CDR1 is SEHNR and CDR2 is FQNEAQ in the germline V gene (reference sequence). Here the CDR3 reads CASSSRIASTDTQYF. CDR3 sequence (DNA): TGTGCCAGCAGCTCTAGGATCGCTAGCACAGATACGCAGTATTTT.

The chain carries TRBV7-2 and TRBJ2-3; 9 bases align to TRBD2. V lost 1 base, J lost 4 bases, and 6 bases stayed unmatched. The CDR3 has 16 residues. Germline V gene sequence: CDR1 SGHTA, CDR2 FQGNSA. CDR3 sequence: CASSLGAGGPADTQYF. CDR3 sequence (DNA): TGTGCCAGCAGCTTAGGCGCGGGGGGGCCAGCAGATACGCAGTATTTT. Based on the CDR3 plus reference TRBV7-2 and TRBJ2-3, the full variable domain is GAGVSQSPSNKVTEKGKDVELRCDPISGHTALYWYRQSLGQGLEFLIYFQGNSAPDKSGLPSDRFSAERTGGSVSTLTIQRTQQEDSAVYLCASSLGAGGPADTQYFGPGTRLTVL.

This chain connects TRBV7-8 to TRBJ2-7, with 7 bases identical to TRBD2. V lost 4 bases to trimming and J lost 4 bases; unmatched junction nucleotides: 7. Per germline, CDR1 SGHVS and CDR2 FQNEAQ. This CDR3 spans 14 amino acids. CDR3 sequence: CASSSATLAYEQYV. DNA of the CDR3: TGTGCCAGCAGCTCAGCGACACTAGCGTACGAGCAGTACGTC.

The rearrangement links TRBV5-1 to TRBJ1-4, with D unclear. The CDR3 has 13 residues. Germline lookup yields CDR1 SGHRS and CDR2 YFSETQ. The V end lost 4 bases, the J end lost 8 bases, and 12 bases lay between the germline ends. CDR3 nucleotides: TGCGCCAGCAGCCGGACCGAAGAAGAAAAACTGTTTTTT. This sequence encodes CASSRTEEEKLFF.

The rearrangement uses TRBV6-1 and TRBJ1-2; D call uncertain. V was clipped by 6 bases and J by 8 bases, with 16 bases between them. Germline CDR1 and CDR2: MNHNS and SASEGT. The CDR3 is 13 residues long. The CDR3 DNA sequence: TGTGCCAGCAGCCCGACGGTCCTGTGGGGCTACACCTTC. Translated: CASSPTVLWGYTF.

This clonotype was seen many times. The rearrangement uses TRBV20-1 and TRBJ1-4; tentatively, D is TRBD1 (6 bases). The CDR3 runs to 14 residues. V was shortened by 0 bases and J by 8 bases, with 13 bases between the two germline ends. Germline CDR1 and CDR2: DFQATT and SNEGSKA (reference sequence). The CDR3 reads CSARDLRGGEKLFF. The CDR3, as DNA: TGCAGTGCTAGAGATCTCAGGGGCGGAGAAAAACTGTTTTTT.

This clonotype came up once. V is TRBV20-1 and J is TRBJ2-1; 9 bases are a match to TRBD1. CDR1 DFQATT and CDR2 SNEGSKA come from the germline V gene (reference sequence). The CDR3 extends over 17 amino acids. V was clipped by 1 base and J by 1 base; unmatched bases: 8. CDR3 in amino acids: CSARALRQGVSYNEQFF. The CDR3 DNA is TGCAGTGCTAGAGCATTACGACAGGGGGTTTCCTACAATGAGCAGTTCTTC.

This clonotype has more than one count but fewer than ten. CDR3 DNA: TGTGCCAGCAGCCTACGGGCGGACAGGGGGTACGAGCAGTACTTC. Translating gives CASSLRADRGYEQYF. V and J are TRBV12-3 or TRBV12-4 and TRBJ2-7; 10 nucleotides match TRBD1. The V and J ends lost 6 bases and 4 bases, in that order; junction bases with no gene match: 9. The CDR3 runs to 15 residues.